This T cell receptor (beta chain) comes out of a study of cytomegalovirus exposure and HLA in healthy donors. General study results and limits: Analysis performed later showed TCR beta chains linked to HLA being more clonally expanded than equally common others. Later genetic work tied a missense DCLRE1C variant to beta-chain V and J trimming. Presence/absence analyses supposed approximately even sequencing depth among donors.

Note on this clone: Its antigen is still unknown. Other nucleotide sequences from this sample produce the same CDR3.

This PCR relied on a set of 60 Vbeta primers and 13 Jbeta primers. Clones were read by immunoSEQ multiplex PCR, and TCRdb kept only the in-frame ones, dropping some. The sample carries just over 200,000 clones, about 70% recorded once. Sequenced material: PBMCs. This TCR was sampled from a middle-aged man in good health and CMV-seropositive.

The CDR3 coding sequence is TGTGCCAGCAGTTTCTTCGGGACAGGGAACTATGGCTACACCTTC. Its translation is CASSFFGTGNYGYTF. V is TRBV28 and J is TRBJ1-2; TRBD1 aligns across 9 bases. Germline CDR1 is MDHEN and CDR2 is SYDVKM. This CDR3 has 15 residues. V gave up 3 bases and J gave up 2 bases; unmatched junction bases: 4.